This passage covers 4 T cell receptor beta chains from one sample sequenced in a study of cytomegalovirus exposure and HLA in healthy donors. PCR involved 60 Vbeta and 13 Jbeta primers. Some clones are missing from TCRdb's copy, which holds only in-frame ones; the method was immunoSEQ multiplex PCR. Altogether 120,000 or so clones are present, about 83% being singletons, with the ten largest covering 3.6%. Sequencing was done on a sample of PBMCs. These receptor sequences come from a woman aged 40 to 50 in good health and CMV-seropositive.

The chain is built from TRBV9 and TRBJ2-1, with TRBD2 identical over 7 bases. The CDR3 contains 15 residues. Germline CDR1 and CDR2: SGDLS and YYNGEE. J lost 0 bases, V lost 3 bases, and 3 bases had no gene match. CDR3 in amino acids: CASSDGRSSYNEQFF. CDR3 bases: TGTGCCAGCAGCGACGGGAGGAGCTCCTACAATGAGCAGTTCTTC.

The V gene is TRBV7-9, the J gene TRBJ2-1; 9 nucleotides match TRBD2. Trimming took 2 bases from V and 5 from J; bases not matched to a gene: 13. The CDR3 extends over 18 amino acids. Germline CDR1 SEHNR, CDR2 FQNEAQ (reference sequence). The DNA for the CDR3 is TGTGCCAGCAGCTTACCGTCCAACTATAGCGGGAGTGACAATGAGCAGTTCTTC. Protein sequence: CASSLPSNYSGSDNEQFF.

V is TRBV4-2 and J is TRBJ2-7; 10 nucleotides align to TRBD2. Trimming took 4 bases from V and 1 from J; bases not matched to a gene: 10. There are 17 residues in the CDR3. Germline V lookup: CDR1 LGHNA, CDR2 YNFKEQ. The CDR3 here is CASSLGLAETISYEQYF. The CDR3 nucleotides read TGTGCCAGCAGCCTTGGACTAGCGGAAACTATATCCTACGAGCAGTACTTC.

The V and J genes are TRBV1 and TRBJ2-3; the table calls TRBD1, which could not be checked here. TRBV1 corresponds to a pseudogene. This CDR3 comprises 15 residues. DNA for the CDR3: TGCACCAGCAGCCAAGATCCCAGGGTCACAGATACGCAGTATTTT. It is translated as CTSSQDPRVTDTQYF.